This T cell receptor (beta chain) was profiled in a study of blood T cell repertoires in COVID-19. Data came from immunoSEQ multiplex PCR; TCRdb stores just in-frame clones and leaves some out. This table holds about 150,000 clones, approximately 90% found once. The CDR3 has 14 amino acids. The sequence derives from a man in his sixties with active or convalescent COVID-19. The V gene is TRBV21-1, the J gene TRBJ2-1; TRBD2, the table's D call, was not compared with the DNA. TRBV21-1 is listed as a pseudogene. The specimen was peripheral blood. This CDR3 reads CASSIRTYYNEQFF. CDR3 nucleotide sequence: TGTGCCAGCAGCATTCGGACTTATTACAATGAGCAGTTCTTC.